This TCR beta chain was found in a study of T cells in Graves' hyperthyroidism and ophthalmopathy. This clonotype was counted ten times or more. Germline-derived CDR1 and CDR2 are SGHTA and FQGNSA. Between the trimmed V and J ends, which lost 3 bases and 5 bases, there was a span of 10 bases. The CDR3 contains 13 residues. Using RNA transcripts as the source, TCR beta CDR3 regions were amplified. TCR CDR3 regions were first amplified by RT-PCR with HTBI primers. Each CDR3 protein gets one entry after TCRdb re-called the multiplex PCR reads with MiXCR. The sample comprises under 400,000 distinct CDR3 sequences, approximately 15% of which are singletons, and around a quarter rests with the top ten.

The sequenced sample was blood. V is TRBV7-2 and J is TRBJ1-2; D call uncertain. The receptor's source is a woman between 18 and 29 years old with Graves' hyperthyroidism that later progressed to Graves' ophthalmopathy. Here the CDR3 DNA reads TGTGCCAGCAGCTTTGCACGGTTTTATGGCTACACCTTC. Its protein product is CASSFARFYGYTF.